This is a list of T cell receptor beta chains from one sample in a study of identifying expanded T cells in peripheral blood. Using immunoSEQ multiplex PCR, the repertoire was profiled, and TCRdb retains in-frame clones only, with some absent. The repertoire holds 81,000 or so clones, with 84% as singletons. What was sequenced was blood. The receptor source for this set is a person aged 18 to 69 in good health. Each CDR3 is given with its conserved first and last residue. Each record gives: J gene, V gene, CDR3 protein.

>TRBJ2-6|TRBV11-2
CASSLGIASGANVLTF
>TRBJ2-3|TRBV19
CASSGDRVDTQYF
>TRBJ1-1|TRBV14
CASGQGASSTEAFF
>TRBJ2-7|TRBV2
CASMPREVSTEQYF
>TRBJ1-1|TRBV9
CASSALGANTEAFF
>TRBJ1-5|TRBV6-5
CASRRQENQPQHF
>TRBJ1-1|TRBV11-2
CASSQPYGGQMNTEAFF
>TRBJ2-7|TRBV28
CASSLSRSQQYF
>TRBJ2-3|TRBV9
CASSGGQDLSTDTQYF
>TRBJ1-1|TRBV6-5
CASSYSRLSNTEAFF
>TRBJ2-7|TRBV28
CASRGDRYEQYF
>NA|TRBV28
CASTRGTYEQYF
>TRBJ2-7|TRBV19
CASARTGGSYEQYF
>TRBJ2-7|TRBV28
CASSLVGGEASYEQYF
>TRBJ2-7|TRBV4-2
CASSQAVPSVEQYF
>TRBJ2-2|TRBV29-1
CSAYGSGNTGELFF
>TRBJ2-2|TRBV6-6
CASSRLAGAAGELFF
>TRBJ2-1|TRBV11-2
CASGPFVGETNNEQFF
>TRBJ2-7|TRBV18
CASSPSGSSSYEQYF
>TRBJ1-3|TRBV6-6
CASRASGEGHGNTIYF
>TRBJ1-3|TRBV10-3
CAISPRTLGVGNTIYF
>TRBJ1-1|TRBV7-2
CASSPRGDKSEAFF
>TRBJ2-1|TRBV9
CASSESGFSYNEQFF
>TRBJ1-1|TRBV5-4
CASSLGVPQQGEAFF
>TRBJ2-3|TRBV6-5
CASRGAGEDTQYF
>TRBJ1-5|TRBV7-8
CASSGRQGKVLVSNQPQHF
>TRBJ2-7|TRBV7-2
CASSPRQGAGEQYF
>TRBJ2-1|TRBV5-4
CASRGEGSPSYNEQFF
>TRBJ2-2|TRBV7-2
CASSTTSGRGTGELFF
>TRBJ1-2|TRBV7-8
CASSLGAGRNNYGYTF
>TRBJ2-1|TRBV12-5
CASGHGRGDRQFF
>TRBJ1-5|TRBV19
CASRVTGGNQPQHF
>TRBJ2-7|TRBV19
CANVEGAPYEQYF
>TRBJ2-1|TRBV11-1
CASSLRLAGDNEQFF
>TRBJ2-2|TRBV28
CASSPPDRDTGELFF
>TRBJ1-4|TRBV15
CATSRDRQTDYEKLFF
>TRBJ2-1|TRBV28
CASSSGLAGGKSYNEQFF
>TRBJ1-2|TRBV4-1
CASSQEATLPGYTF
>TRBJ1-3|TRBV25-1
CASSEADSSGNTIYF
>TRBJ2-7|TRBV6-1
CASNSRDRRYEQYF